The 6 T cell receptor beta chains presented below share a single source sample, sequenced in a study of CD8+ T cells in alopecia areata. Extracted from the samples, RNA was reverse transcribed into cDNA to serve as the sequencing template. Assay used: immunoSEQ multiplex PCR; TCRdb lists only in-frame clones, some missing. The sample contains about 160,000 clones, roughly two thirds of which appear only once. Described treatment: oral pan-JAK inhibitor, 5-10 mg twice daily. Sequencing was performed on CD4+ T cells sorted from blood, taken at week 4, from a patient treated with tofacitinib. All receptors derive from a human donor with alopecia areata.

The rearrangement uses TRBV29-1 and TRBJ2-5; 7 bases match TRBD1. The germline gives CDR1 SQVTM, CDR2 ANQGSEA. V shed 5 bases and J 5 bases; nucleotides not matched to a gene: 5. This CDR3 comprises 12 residues. The CDR3 loop is CSVLQGIETQYF. For the CDR3, the DNA is TGCAGCGTTTTACAGGGGATCGAGACCCAGTACTTC.

The chain couples TRBV30 to TRBJ1-6; 9 bases align to TRBD1. The CDR3 has 16 amino acids. Trimming cost V 1 base and J 7 bases; bases outside gene matches: 8. The germline CDR1 and CDR2 sequences are GTSNPN and SVGIG (reference sequence). CDR3 in DNA: TGTGCCTGGAGTGGAAAGGGGACAGGGTCCAATTCACCCCTCCACTTT. It translates to CAWSGKGTGSNSPLHF.

This chain links TRBV6-5 with TRBJ2-7, with TRBD1 as a possible D gene (5 bases). This CDR3 is built from 15 residues. Trimming stripped 2 bases from V and 0 bases from J, with 11 bases between. Germline assignment: CDR1 MNHEY and CDR2 SVGAGI. This chain's CDR3 is CASSYLGDSSYEQYF. CDR3 in DNA: TGTGCCAGCAGTTACCTAGGTGACAGCTCCTACGAGCAGTACTTC.

This clone was counted only a few times. This rearrangement joins TRBV7-9 to TRBJ1-2; no firm D call. V dropped 5 bases and J dropped 6 bases, with 22 bases sitting between them. The CDR3 runs 16 residues. Germline assignment: CDR1 SEHNR and CDR2 FQNEAQ (reference sequence). As DNA, the CDR3 is TGTGCCAGCAGCCAAGAATCAGGTTCTATTGGGGATGGCTACACCTTC. Translation: CASSQESGSIGDGYTF.

The chain is built from TRBV29-1 and TRBJ1-4; a possible D gene is TRBD1 (6 bases). Germline lookup yields CDR1 SQVTM and CDR2 ANQGSEA. V lost 7 bases and J 5 bases, leaving 14 bases between the germline ends. CDR3 length equals 13 residues. CDR3 region: CSASTGQNEKLFF. CDR3 nucleotides: TGCAGCGCTTCGACAGGACAGAATGAAAAACTGTTTTTT.

V and J are TRBV27 and TRBJ2-3; possible D gene TRBD2, 7 bases. V dropped 8 bases and J dropped 2 bases, with 20 bases sitting between them. The CDR3 is 16 residues long. Germline loops: CDR1 MNHEY, CDR2 SMNVEV (reference sequence). DNA for the CDR3: TGTGCCAGCGGGGGGGCGCGATGGAGTCTCACAGATACGCAGTATTTT. Translating gives CASGGARWSLTDTQYF.